This paragraph reports one TCR beta chain. Its cognate antigen has yet to be identified. At one end the junction does not follow the germline gene, possibly because of a read error. The method behind the library was the immunoSEQ multiplex PCR assay. The multiplex PCR relied on a mix of 60 forward primers for TCR Vbeta segments and 13 reverse primers for TCR Jbeta segments. Amplification of the CDR3 region of rearranged TCR beta genes was performed with a multiplex PCR assay on genomic DNA. The Illumina HiSeq System was used to sequence the amplified TCR beta libraries as 87-base-pair reads. As for how the authors treated the data: In a later analysis, 70 million to 95 million unique TCR beta chains were counted across the 500 to 850 repertoires, and roughly 11 million of these chains were shared by at least two donors. To remove PCR and sequencing errors, raw reads were error-corrected and collapsed into unique sequences using a nearest-neighbor algorithm that merged closely related sequences. Alignment of CDR3 sequences to IMGT reference sequences was used to assign V, D and J gene segments. Each retained sequence needed at least a six-nucleotide match to both a V gene segment and a J gene segment. Rearrangements were classified as productive when the CDR3 lacked stop codons and remained in frame with V and J, and all other rearrangements were classified as non-productive. CDR3 was defined according to IMGT convention as the region running from the second conserved V-encoded cysteine to the conserved J-encoded phenylalanine. The earlier analysis of around 640 of the donors excluded sequences that lacked an unambiguous match to a single V gene segment. In an earlier analysis of several hundred of the donors, a V segment was called functional when productive rearrangements were above 56.7%, and segregating when the standard deviation between donors exceeded 5%. A statistical classification framework was built to diagnose cytomegalovirus status from the catalog of TCR beta chain sequences. In a later analysis, TCR nucleotide sequences were compared against IMGT/GENE-DB human TR gene sequences so that V and J genes could be assigned. In a later analysis, CDR3 sequences and most-parsimonious VDJ recombination scenarios were assigned using the TCRdist pipeline. In a later analysis, each TCR beta chain was defined by its CDR3 amino acid sequence together with its V-gene family, and reads lacking a unique V-gene family were excluded. A later analysis removed nearly 600 highly shared, low-generation-probability nucleotide sequences to deal with suspected cross-contamination and a sequencing artifact. A later analysis calculated a clonal expansion index for each public chain from normalized within-repertoire ranks of inferred template counts. In a later analysis, generation probabilities were computed using a VDJ recombination model fitted to out-of-frame rearrangements, and the results were checked against IGoR. In a later analysis, TCR-TCR, TCR-HLA and TCR-CMV co-occurrence was scored with hypergeometric tests, and a repertoire-size bias correction was applied to TCR pairs. To estimate false discovery rates, a later analysis permuted the HLA or CMV assignments 20 times. A later analysis grouped co-occurring TCRs with DBSCAN, adding TCRdist sequence similarity when clustering within HLA-allele-positive subsets. Repertoires with fewer than 30,000 or more than 120,000 public chains were left out of co-occurrence clustering, as were about five repertoires with anomalous nucleotide sharing. TCRdb obtained this table from immuneACCESS and retained in-frame rearrangements with V and J assigned. These tables miss some clones; where compared with another copy, unresolved V genes account for less than half of the shortfall, and the remainder is unexplained. That table furnishes V, J and clone size, whereas the DNA furnished D and trimming. The sample has some 98,000 clones on record, approximately 78% of them singletons. The top ten constitute around 1.5% of the sample.

This entry belongs to a study of cytomegalovirus exposure and HLA in healthy donors (dated by TCRdb to between 2016 and 2019). As for the study more broadly: An earlier analysis of 587 of the donors reported approximately 280 Gb of sequence data and around 120 million unique TCR beta sequences obtained from about 170 million T cells. An earlier analysis of around 540 of the donors applied high-throughput TCR beta sequencing to assess whether each TCR beta V gene segment acted as functional or pseudogenic. A later genetic analysis used genome-wide SNP genotypes for about 65% of the roughly 670 donors, treating that subset as a discovery cohort. Besides the first cohort of about 730 subjects, a separate validation cohort made up of some 110 different subjects was used. In the later analysis, no new phenotypic data were used to find candidate immune exposures; instead, reliance was placed on TCR beta sequences and their occurrence across donors. Both class I and class II loci were covered by HLA typing, at four-digit resolution. Among the approximately 430 genotyped donors, around 81% belonged to the genetic ancestry cluster associated with self-reported Caucasian donors. A later analysis re-examined previously published TCR beta repertoires from 600 to 700 donors and added high-resolution HLA genotyping to investigate patterns of TCR occurrence. All discovery cohort repertoires had been generated using a single sequencing platform. The study aimed to test whether signatures of past pathogen exposure could be identified by cataloging public T cell receptors. Donor age, sex, ethnicity and CMV serostatus were compiled together with the repertoire data. To predict cytomegalovirus infection status, the study combined high-throughput TCR immunosequencing, statistical association of individual TCRs with disease status, and machine learning. Around 320 gigabases of sequencing data and tens of millions of unique TCR sequences were included in an early release covering about 700 HLA-typed donors. Across 300 to 500 genotyped donors of the cohort, an average of roughly 200,000 unique TCR beta nucleotide sequences per donor were sequenced, and roughly 18% of those sequences were non-productive. Typing coverage varied by locus: roughly 629-640 donors for A, B, C, DRB1 and DQB1; approximately 560 for DQA1; approximately 570 for DPA1; roughly 450 for DPB1. The study profiled the T cell repertoires of hundreds of subjects by immunosequencing and related them to cytomegalovirus serostatus. Four to six DR-DQ haplotypes were handled as single units for association and clustering because linkage in the cohort was strong. Overall study outcomes, separate from this receptor: Three of the identified cytomegalovirus-associated TCR beta chains were confirmed in vitro to be specific for cytomegalovirus antigens. Seventeen rarely observed V segments, including chromosome 9 orphons, were excluded from the earlier analysis of a few hundred of the donors because counts were too low. For the cohort, immune exposure information was limited to CMV serostatus. A later analysis associated roughly 17,000 TCR beta sequences with specific HLA alleles at a false discovery rate of 0.05. Strong co-occurrence of HLA alleles, especially DR and DQ, made assigning TCR associations to individual alleles difficult. While some public TCRs were present in many individuals, most TCR sequences turned up only very rarely across donors. A further reported finding was that TCR beta sequences accurately predicted the HLA-A and HLA-B alleles for most subjects in the first cohort. The 87-base-pair reads could not distinguish some IMGT-functional V segments, including TRBV6-2 and TRBV6-3, so those segments were excluded. Linkage disequilibrium might explain the correlated functional status among segregating V segments, but an unknown experimental factor could not be excluded. The sequencing pipeline was judged likely to have produced a cluster of highly shared sequence variants as a technical artifact. The authors suggested that the approach could potentially be generalized to other disease states and immunological phenotypes. Because HLA typing was missing for some donors at each locus, association tests included only the typed subset. A later analysis reported that several top co-occurrence clusters appeared linked to parvovirus B19, influenza, CMV and Epstein-Barr virus. In a later analysis, the rate of TCR association differed among HLA loci, with DRB1 alleles having the most associated TCRs and HLA-C alleles having the fewest. In an earlier analysis of some 550 of the donors, most TCR beta V segments were observed in productive rearrangements about 90% or about 30% of the time, broadly matching IMGT annotations. In both the original and validation cohorts, the classifier was reported to diagnose cytomegalovirus status with high specificity and sensitivity. In a later genetic analysis, fewer N-insertions in productive TCRs were reported among donors in an Asian-associated ancestry cluster than the roughly 700-donor mean. Sequencing depth was assumed to be roughly uniform across donors in the presence/absence analyses, though that assumption may not hold. In this cohort, only TCR beta chains were sequenced, and detectable features were limited by the absence of alpha or paired-chain data. In a later analysis, HLA-associated TCR beta chains were found to be more clonally expanded and to have lower generation probabilities than equally common non-associated chains. In a later analysis, most CMV-associated TCR beta chains were found to appear HLA-restricted, with HLA associations seemingly driven largely by CMV exposure. A later genetic analysis associated a missense DCLRE1C variant with V-gene and J-gene trimming of TCR beta chains, and an independent cohort replicated the association. The study gave a list of roughly 150 TCR beta chains associated with cytomegalovirus.

The cohort comprised some 730 healthy bone marrow donors. At the time of sampling, every cohort member was nominally healthy, though immune exposures that went unrecorded were likely present. The donor was CMV seronegative and was included in the group of 352 seronegative cohort members. Every donor gave a peripheral blood sample, and the peripheral blood mononuclear cells from that sample were used for TCR beta sequencing. The Qiagen DNeasy Blood Extraction Kit was used to extract genomic DNA from the blood cell samples. Via the germline V gene (reference sequence), CDR1 is SEHNR and CDR2 FQNEAQ. The CDR3 covers 16 residues, taking in both the cysteine and the phenylalanine. Here the CDR3 DNA is all that survives: 48 bases in frame from base 1.

The specimen was PBMCs. The receptor comes from a man aged 35 to 55 in good health and CMV-seronegative. The rearrangement joined TRBV7-9 to TRBJ2-2; TRBD2 agrees with 11 junctional bases. The CDR3 in this case is CSSSRTSGGNTGELFF. The nucleotides are TGTTCCAGCAGCCGAACTAGCGGGGGGAACACCGGGGAGCTGTTTTTT.